The TCR beta chain under discussion was sequenced for a study of T cell changes during pregnancy in multiple sclerosis (dated by TCRdb to the late 2010s). In terms of the full investigation: In women with multiple sclerosis, the researchers looked at how the T cell repertoire shifted as pregnancy progressed.

Libraries came from the immunoSEQ multiplex PCR assay. Here the immuneACCESS table is served through TCRdb, limited to in-frame sequences with V and J called. Missing clones are a known gap in these copies; in checked studies unresolved V genes cover under half, and the rest lacks a known reason. The sample includes tens of thousands of clones, with over 85% observed a single time. The ten largest account for roughly 3% of the sample. Concerning this clone itself: Its antigen has not been determined. Base-call qualities are not available, and no considerably larger clone is one nucleotide away.

CDR1 LGHNA and CDR2 YSLEER are derived from the germline V gene. Its CDR3 holds 15 amino acids, cysteine through phenylalanine. Only the CDR3 part of the read is kept: 45 bases, read in frame from the first base. The germline V end is reduced by 0 bases and the J end by 2 bases; junction bases left unmatched: 2. This sequence was found in a female donor with multiple sclerosis, enrolled in a pregnancy study. Material: CD8+ T cells from peripheral blood mononuclear cells, obtained in the second trimester of pregnancy. This sequence uses TRBV4-3 and TRBJ1-2; the junction holds 8 bases that match TRBD1. The encoded CDR3 is CASSQETGGNYGYTF. The DNA sequence follows: TGCGCCAGCAGCCAAGAAACAGGGGGGAACTATGGCTACACCTTC.